A selection of T cell receptor beta chains follows, all from one sample in a study of blood T cells in healthy people across ages. TCRdb reprocessed the 5' RACE reads via MiXCR and lists one record per CDR3 protein. Among hundreds of thousands of distinct CDR3 sequences listed, less than 80% were seen once. The sample was blood. The receptors come from a man younger than 40 in good health. Each CDR3 is given with its conserved first and last residue. Fields, in order: clone size, V gene, J gene, D gene, CDR3 protein, CDR3 DNA. D genes are given only for firm matches. Some rows mark clone size as missing; the rest say once, few, many or name a class of expanded clone.

clone_size: few; v_call: TRBV6-5; j_call: TRBJ2-7; d_call: NA; cdr3_aa: CASSPPTGGEQYF; cdr3_nt: TGTGCCAGCAGTCCCCCGACAGGAGGTGAGCAGTACTTC
clone_size: NA; v_call: TRBV20-1; j_call: TRBJ2-4; d_call: NA; cdr3_aa: CSASLAVVTAKNIQYF; cdr3_nt: TGCAGTGCTAGCCTGGCCGTGGTTACGGCCAAAAACATTCAGTACTTC
clone_size: NA; v_call: TRBV11-2; j_call: TRBJ1-2; d_call: TRBD1; cdr3_aa: CASSLLGQGVNYGYTF; cdr3_nt: TGTGCCAGCAGCTTGCTGGGACAGGGGGTTAACTATGGCTACACCTTC
clone_size: NA; v_call: TRBV12-3/TRBV12-4; j_call: TRBJ1-5; d_call: NA; cdr3_aa: CASSLFWDQPQHF; cdr3_nt: TGTGCCAGCAGCTTATTTTGGGATCAGCCCCAGCATTTT
clone_size: once; v_call: TRBV6-2/TRBV6-3; j_call: TRBJ2-1; d_call: NA; cdr3_aa: CASTIARDQNNEQFF; cdr3_nt: TGTGCCAGCACTATAGCCCGGGACCAAAACAATGAGCAGTTCTTC
clone_size: few; v_call: TRBV4-2; j_call: TRBJ2-1; d_call: NA; cdr3_aa: CASSQDVNGYNEQFF; cdr3_nt: TGTGCCAGCAGCCAAGATGTCAACGGGTACAATGAGCAGTTCTTC
clone_size: NA; v_call: TRBV5-1; j_call: TRBJ2-5; d_call: TRBD2; cdr3_aa: CASLQRDRVQETQYF; cdr3_nt: TGCGCCAGCCTACAGCGGGACCGCGTCCAAGAGACCCAGTACTTC
clone_size: few; v_call: TRBV29-1; j_call: TRBJ2-2; d_call: NA; cdr3_aa: CSAPRGENTGELFF; cdr3_nt: TGCAGCGCTCCCAGGGGCGAGAACACCGGGGAGCTGTTTTTT
clone_size: few; v_call: TRBV7-2; j_call: TRBJ2-3; d_call: NA; cdr3_aa: CASSAAVTGDTQYF; cdr3_nt: TGTGCCAGCAGCGCAGCGGTCACCGGAGATACGCAGTATTTT
clone_size: NA; v_call: TRBV4-2; j_call: TRBJ1-2; d_call: NA; cdr3_aa: CAGSQDTYRRDYTF; cdr3_nt: TGTGCCGGCAGCCAAGATACCTACAGGAGGGACTACACCTTC
clone_size: NA; v_call: TRBV6-6; j_call: TRBJ1-1; d_call: NA; cdr3_aa: CASSYSEGNTEAFF; cdr3_nt: TGTGCCAGCAGTTACTCTGAGGGTAACACTGAAGCTTTCTTT
clone_size: NA; v_call: TRBV4-2; j_call: TRBJ1-2; d_call: NA; cdr3_aa: CASSQDVAQGRGYTF; cdr3_nt: TGTGCCAGCAGCCAAGATGTTGCCCAGGGACGAGGCTACACCTTC
clone_size: few; v_call: TRBV7-2; j_call: TRBJ1-5; d_call: NA; cdr3_aa: CASTGPGANQPQHF; cdr3_nt: TGTGCCAGCACCGGCCCGGGAGCCAATCAGCCCCAGCATTTT
clone_size: few; v_call: TRBV29-1; j_call: TRBJ2-7; d_call: NA; cdr3_aa: CSARTDTYEQYF; cdr3_nt: TGCAGCGCGCGTACAGATACCTACGAGCAGTACTTC
clone_size: NA; v_call: TRBV12-3/TRBV12-4; j_call: TRBJ2-1; d_call: NA; cdr3_aa: CASSLYDNEQFF; cdr3_nt: TGTGCCAGCAGTTTATATGACAATGAGCAGTTCTTC
clone_size: NA; v_call: TRBV7-9; j_call: TRBJ1-4; d_call: NA; cdr3_aa: CAGWSPGRGEKLFF; cdr3_nt: TGTGCCGGTTGGTCCCCGGGGAGGGGTGAAAAACTGTTTTTT
clone_size: NA; v_call: TRBV13; j_call: TRBJ2-5; d_call: NA; cdr3_aa: CASSHRKGVTETQYF; cdr3_nt: TGTGCCAGCAGTCACAGGAAGGGCGTAACAGAGACCCAGTACTTC
clone_size: NA; v_call: TRBV28; j_call: TRBJ1-1; d_call: TRBD1; cdr3_aa: CASSSPGQGWLDTEAFF; cdr3_nt: TGTGCCAGCAGCTCCCCGGGACAGGGATGGTTGGACACTGAAGCTTTCTTT
clone_size: NA; v_call: TRBV7-8; j_call: TRBJ2-1; d_call: TRBD2; cdr3_aa: CASSFLAGLYDNEQFF; cdr3_nt: TGTGCCAGCAGCTTTCTAGCGGGGTTGTATGACAATGAGCAGTTCTTC
clone_size: NA; v_call: TRBV5-5; j_call: TRBJ1-5; d_call: TRBD1; cdr3_aa: CASSSDRGRGSNQPQHF; cdr3_nt: TGTGCCAGCAGCTCCGACAGGGGGCGTGGAAGCAATCAGCCCCAGCATTTT
clone_size: many; v_call: TRBV15; j_call: TRBJ2-4; d_call: NA; cdr3_aa: CATSRGTSGGKNIQYF; cdr3_nt: TGTGCCACCAGCAGAGGAACCAGCGGAGGCAAAAACATTCAGTACTTC
clone_size: few; v_call: TRBV20-1; j_call: TRBJ1-5; d_call: TRBD1; cdr3_aa: CSAQDRGNQPQHF; cdr3_nt: TGCAGTGCTCAAGACAGGGGCAATCAGCCCCAGCATTTT
clone_size: NA; v_call: TRBV2; j_call: TRBJ2-5; d_call: NA; cdr3_aa: CASSDIGETQYF; cdr3_nt: TGTGCCAGCAGTGACATAGGAGAGACCCAGTACTTC
clone_size: few; v_call: TRBV7-2; j_call: TRBJ2-3; d_call: NA; cdr3_aa: CASSLPDPLDTQYF; cdr3_nt: TGTGCCAGCAGCCTACCCGACCCCCTAGATACGCAGTATTTT
clone_size: NA; v_call: TRBV25-1; j_call: TRBJ2-5; d_call: NA; cdr3_aa: CASSGGQIQETQYF; cdr3_nt: TGTGCCAGCAGTGGCGGACAAATCCAAGAGACCCAGTACTTC
clone_size: NA; v_call: TRBV7-2; j_call: TRBJ1-4; d_call: TRBD1; cdr3_aa: CASSRDSYEKLFF; cdr3_nt: TGTGCCAGCAGCCGGGACAGCTATGAAAAACTGTTTTTT
clone_size: NA; v_call: TRBV6-2/TRBV6-3; j_call: TRBJ2-3; d_call: NA; cdr3_aa: CASSPTSIPTDTQYF; cdr3_nt: TGTGCCAGCAGTCCGACGAGTATTCCCACAGATACGCAGTATTTT
clone_size: NA; v_call: TRBV5-6; j_call: TRBJ2-7; d_call: NA; cdr3_aa: CASIIYTVLPGNYEQYF; cdr3_nt: TGTGCCAGCATCATATATACGGTCCTTCCGGGCAATTACGAGCAGTACTTC
clone_size: NA; v_call: TRBV4-3; j_call: TRBJ2-5; d_call: TRBD2; cdr3_aa: CVSSRRLAGGFQETQYF; cdr3_nt: TGCGTCAGCAGCCGTAGACTAGCGGGGGGATTCCAAGAGACCCAGTACTTC
clone_size: NA; v_call: TRBV6-2/TRBV6-3; j_call: TRBJ2-7; d_call: NA; cdr3_aa: CASSSPHNGYEQYF; cdr3_nt: TGTGCCAGCAGTTCCCCCCACAATGGCTACGAGCAGTACTTC
clone_size: NA; v_call: TRBV20-1; j_call: TRBJ1-4; d_call: TRBD1; cdr3_aa: CSARSTGGTFGKLFF; cdr3_nt: TGCAGTGCTAGATCGACAGGGGGGACTTTCGGAAAACTGTTTTTT
clone_size: NA; v_call: TRBV4-3; j_call: TRBJ2-5; d_call: TRBD1; cdr3_aa: CASSQEERTGRETQYF; cdr3_nt: TGCGCCAGCAGCCAAGAAGAGAGGACAGGGAGAGAGACCCAGTACTTC
clone_size: NA; v_call: TRBV9; j_call: TRBJ2-2; d_call: TRBD2; cdr3_aa: CASSVVSGGYTGELFF; cdr3_nt: TGTGCCAGCAGCGTAGTTAGCGGGGGATACACCGGGGAGCTGTTTTTT
clone_size: NA; v_call: TRBV28; j_call: TRBJ1-4; d_call: TRBD1; cdr3_aa: CASSLRTGGSEKLFF; cdr3_nt: TGTGCCAGCAGTTTGCGGACAGGGGGTAGTGAAAAACTGTTTTTT
clone_size: NA; v_call: TRBV20-1; j_call: TRBJ2-6; d_call: NA; cdr3_aa: CSASKLRQSGANVLTF; cdr3_nt: TGCAGTGCTTCAAAACTAAGACAGTCTGGGGCCAACGTCCTGACTTTC
clone_size: NA; v_call: TRBV3-1; j_call: TRBJ1-2; d_call: NA; cdr3_aa: CASSQGRSIHGHTF; cdr3_nt: TGTGCCAGCAGCCAGGGACGGAGCATACATGGCCACACCTTC
clone_size: NA; v_call: TRBV7-3; j_call: TRBJ2-3; d_call: NA; cdr3_aa: CANSLTAIPADTQYF; cdr3_nt: TGTGCCAACAGCTTAACTGCTATACCGGCGGATACGCAGTATTTT
clone_size: NA; v_call: TRBV6-2/TRBV6-3; j_call: TRBJ2-7; d_call: TRBD1; cdr3_aa: CASSAGQVFSYEQYF; cdr3_nt: TGTGCCAGCAGTGCGGGACAGGTTTTTTCCTACGAGCAGTACTTC
clone_size: few; v_call: TRBV7-2; j_call: TRBJ2-5; d_call: TRBD1; cdr3_aa: CASSLGDRVWQETQYF; cdr3_nt: TGTGCCAGCAGCTTAGGAGACAGGGTTTGGCAAGAGACCCAGTACTTC
clone_size: NA; v_call: TRBV11-2; j_call: TRBJ2-7; d_call: NA; cdr3_aa: CASSSPGPLHEQYF; cdr3_nt: TGTGCCAGCAGCTCGCCGGGACCTTTGCACGAGCAGTACTTC
clone_size: few; v_call: TRBV24-1; j_call: TRBJ2-5; d_call: TRBD2; cdr3_aa: CATSDRGLAGQETQYF; cdr3_nt: TGTGCCACCAGTGACCGGGGACTAGCGGGACAAGAGACCCAGTACTTC
clone_size: NA; v_call: TRBV7-9; j_call: TRBJ1-5; d_call: NA; cdr3_aa: CASSLSGEYQPQHF; cdr3_nt: TGTGCCAGCAGCTTATCCGGGGAATATCAGCCCCAGCATTTT
clone_size: NA; v_call: TRBV11-2; j_call: TRBJ2-5; d_call: NA; cdr3_aa: CASSLDVWGENQETQYF; cdr3_nt: TGTGCCAGCAGCTTAGATGTGTGGGGGGAAAACCAAGAGACCCAGTACTTC
clone_size: few; v_call: TRBV7-3; j_call: TRBJ2-3; d_call: NA; cdr3_aa: CASSLNRDTQYF; cdr3_nt: TGTGCCAGCAGCTTAAATCGAGATACGCAGTATTTT
clone_size: NA; v_call: TRBV29-1; j_call: TRBJ1-1; d_call: NA; cdr3_aa: CSVEEAREGTEAFF; cdr3_nt: TGCAGCGTTGAAGAGGCGCGGGAGGGAACTGAAGCTTTCTTT
clone_size: NA; v_call: TRBV4-2; j_call: TRBJ1-2; d_call: NA; cdr3_aa: CASSQDRGRGHTF; cdr3_nt: TGTGCCAGCAGCCAAGACCGGGGCCGTGGCCACACCTTC
clone_size: NA; v_call: TRBV7-9; j_call: TRBJ2-3; d_call: NA; cdr3_aa: CASFAGHLTDTQYF; cdr3_nt: TGTGCCAGCTTTGCGGGACATTTAACAGATACGCAGTATTTT
clone_size: NA; v_call: TRBV4-3; j_call: TRBJ2-1; d_call: TRBD2; cdr3_aa: CASSQEGLASQFF; cdr3_nt: TGCGCCAGCAGCCAAGAGGGACTAGCCTCGCAGTTCTTC
clone_size: NA; v_call: TRBV4-1; j_call: TRBJ1-6; d_call: NA; cdr3_aa: CASSQPGKAISPLHF; cdr3_nt: TGCGCCAGCAGCCAACCAGGGAAGGCTATTTCACCCCTCCACTTT
clone_size: NA; v_call: TRBV7-2; j_call: TRBJ1-2; d_call: NA; cdr3_aa: CASSLGAGRDYTF; cdr3_nt: TGTGCCAGCAGCTTGGGGGCCGGGCGGGACTACACCTTC